A selection of T cell receptor beta chains follows, all from one sample in a study of blood T cell repertoires in COVID-19. Repertoires were generated with immunoSEQ multiplex PCR, while TCRdb's copy carries only in-frame clones and drops some. The repertoire consists of some 40,000 clones, with 80% to 90% occurring once and the leading ten covering around 9.6%. Sequencing input: peripheral blood. The receptors shown here come from a human donor in a cohort sampled during active COVID-19. Each CDR3 is given with its conserved first and last residue. A D gene is named only where the DNA matches it firmly. Only part of the rows carry a size: once, few, many, or a class if the clone is expanded.

J,V,size,D,DNA,CDR3
TRBJ1-2,TRBV19,-,TRBD1,TGTGCCAGTAGTCAGGGACAGGACTATGGCTACACCTTC,CASSQGQDYGYTF
TRBJ2-2,TRBV6-2/TRBV6-3,-,-,TGTGCCAGCAGTTACGGGCTTCGGGGGGAGCTGTTTTTT,CASSYGLRGELFF
TRBJ1-6,TRBV27,-,-,TGTGCCAGCAGTCCCTATACAGGGCAGGTTTCACCCCTCCACTTT,CASSPYTGQVSPLHF
TRBJ1-1,TRBV18,-,-,TGTGCCAGCTCCCCCTTTGGGGGGGAAAACGCTGAAGCTTTCTTT,CASSPFGGENAEAFF
TRBJ2-3,TRBV5-1,-,TRBD2,TGCGCCAGCAGCCTGGGGCGGGGGGTGAGCACAGATACGCAGTATTTT,CASSLGRGVSTDTQYF
TRBJ1-2,TRBV6-5,-,-,TGTGCCAGCCTTACATTACAGGGTAATGGCTACACCTTC,CASLTLQGNGYTF
TRBJ2-2,TRBV11-2,-,-,TGTGCCAGCAGCTTAGACAGCGCGAACACCGGGGAGCTGTTTTTT,CASSLDSANTGELFF
TRBJ2-7,TRBV7-6,-,TRBD2,TGTGCCAGCAGCTTAGCCAGGACTAGCGGGAGATTCAGCGAGCAGTACTTC,CASSLARTSGRFSEQYF
TRBJ1-2,TRBV6-5,-,-,TGTGCCAGCGGGAGGGGGGGTGGCTACACCTTC,CASGRGGGYTF
TRBJ2-7,TRBV29-1,-,TRBD2,TGCAGCGTTGATATCGCGCTAGCGGGGGCGCGTGAGCAGTACTTC,CSVDIALAGAREQYF
TRBJ1-4,TRBV2,-,-,TGTGCCGCAACTGGTAATGAAAAACTGTTTTTT,CAATGNEKLFF
TRBJ2-5,TRBV7-3,-,-,TGTGCCAGCAGCCGTAGCCCAACAGGCCAAGAGACCCAGTACTTC,CASSRSPTGQETQYF
TRBJ2-2,TRBV6-6,-,TRBD2,TGTACCAGCAGAGGGAGGGGTACCGGGGAGCTGTTTTTT,CTSRGRGTGELFF
TRBJ2-7,TRBV9,once,-,TGTGCCAGCAGCGTAGACGGGGGAGGCGAGCAGTACTTC,CASSVDGGGEQYF
TRBJ1-1,TRBV5-4,once,-,TGTGCCAGCAGCCCCCGGACTGGATTTGAAGCTTTCTTT,CASSPRTGFEAFF
TRBJ2-1,TRBV7-9,-,-,TGTGCCAGCAGCTTAGCCGAGGGTGGGGAGCAGTTCTTC,CASSLAEGGEQFF
TRBJ2-3,TRBV5-4,once,-,TGTGCCAGCAGCTTTGGAGGGAGGGGGGGCACAGATACGCAGTATTTT,CASSFGGRGGTDTQYF
TRBJ2-3,TRBV10-3,-,-,TGTGCCATCAGGATAAGCGGGAGCACAGATACGCAGTATTTT,CAIRISGSTDTQYF
TRBJ2-7,TRBV29-1,-,-,TGCAGCGTTGAAGTGTCCGGGACACGCTCCTACGAGCAGTACTTC,CSVEVSGTRSYEQYF
TRBJ2-6,TRBV14,-,TRBD1,TGTGCCAGCAGCCAAGGCCGGGACAGGGGCCCTGGGGCCAACGTCCTGACTTTC,CASSQGRDRGPGANVLTF
TRBJ1-1,TRBV11-2,once,-,TGTGCCAGCAGCTTGGGGAGGGAGGCTTTCTTT,CASSLGREAFF
TRBJ2-3,TRBV13,-,TRBD2,TGTGCCAGCAGCACCGGGACTAGCGGGGCGCAGTATTTT,CASSTGTSGAQYF
TRBJ1-6,TRBV2,-,TRBD1,TGTGCCAGCAGCGGGACAGGGACTTCACCCCTCCACTTT,CASSGTGTSPLHF
TRBJ1-1,TRBV30,-,TRBD1,TGTGCCTGGGGCGGGACAGCGAGAGCTTTCTTT,CAWGGTARAFF
TRBJ2-3,TRBV5-1,-,TRBD1,TGCGCCAGCAGCTTCGGACAGGGGTGGACAGATACGCAGTATTTT,CASSFGQGWTDTQYF
TRBJ1-5,TRBV28,-,TRBD1,TGTGCCAGCAGCTCCGCGCCGGGACAGGGGAGTCAGCCCCAGCATTTT,CASSSAPGQGSQPQHF
TRBJ2-5,TRBV28,-,TRBD2,TGTGCCAGCAGTCAGCCGCGGGGAGGGCGGGAGACCCAGTACTTC,CASSQPRGGRETQYF
TRBJ1-1,TRBV6-6,-,TRBD1,TGTGCCAGCAGTAAACACAGGGGGCAAGACACTGAAGCTTTCTTT,CASSKHRGQDTEAFF